The 8 T cell receptor beta chains given below trace back to one sample, sequenced in a study of shared clonotypes between healthy human individuals. Repertoires were generated with immunoSEQ multiplex PCR, while TCRdb's copy carries only in-frame clones and drops some. The sample holds fewer than 650,000 clones, 76% seen once. The sequenced sample consisted of PBMCs. The receptors derive from a woman aged 40 to 55 in good health. Some clones in this sample may be carry-over from other donors' samples.

The J gene is TRBJ2-5, the V gene TRBV27; 9 nucleotides line up with TRBD1. The CDR3 totals 15 residues. Germline values: CDR1 MNHEY, CDR2 SMNVEV (reference sequence). J lost 5 bases, V lost 3 bases, and 7 bases had no gene match. CDR3 DNA sequence: TGTGCCAGCAGTTTCGTGGACAGGGGTCTGGAGACCCAGTACTTC. Protein: CASSFVDRGLETQYF.

V and J are TRBV27 and TRBJ1-2, with 7 bases lining up with TRBD1. Per germline, CDR1 MNHEY and CDR2 SMNVEV (reference sequence). The CDR3 spans 13 residues. V lost 5 bases and J lost 8; bases outside the gene matches: 8. The CDR3 region has the DNA TGTGCCAGCAGTCTAGACAGGGCCTTGGGCTACACCTTC. Its translation is CASSLDRALGYTF.

The J gene is TRBJ2-1, the V gene TRBV18; perhaps TRBD1 as D (5 bases). CDR3 length: 14 amino acids. CDR1 and CDR2 from the germline V gene are KGHSH and LQKENI. The V end was cut by 3 bases, the J end by 2 bases, with 8 bases between. The CDR3 DNA follows: TGTGCCAGCTCACCTTCGGACACCTACAATGAGCAGTTCTTC. As protein: CASSPSDTYNEQFF.

Worth noting for this clone: The junction does not match germline at one end; this may be a read error. The chain joins TRBV9 to TRBJ2-3; TRBD2 is a possible D gene (6 bases). Germline assignment: CDR1 SGDLS and CDR2 YYNGEE. The CDR3 loop spans 12 amino acids. CDR3 nucleotide sequence: TGTGCCAGCAGCCCATTCGGGAGCAATCTCCTTTTT. The encoded protein is CASSPFGSNLLF.

Comment on this clone: This CDR3 is also generated by other DNA sequences in the sample. The chain's CDR3 is CASSSLGGQETQYF. DNA of the CDR3: TGTGCCAGCAGCTCACTGGGGGGCCAAGAGACCCAGTACTTC. The chain links TRBV11-2 to TRBJ2-5, with D possibly being TRBD2 (6 bases). The V end was cut by 4 bases, the J end by 1 base, with 10 bases between. CDR3 length: 14 residues. Germline CDR1 and CDR2: SGHAT and FQNNGV.

The chain recombines TRBV4-3 with TRBJ2-1; 11 bases match TRBD2. The junction had 3 bases not matched to a gene; V was cut back by 3 bases and J by 5 bases. The CDR3 sequence is 15 residues long. The germline V gene has CDR1 LGHNA and CDR2 YSLEER. In nucleotides, the CDR3 is TGCGCCAGCAGCCAGGTACTAGCGGGAGACAATGAGCAGTTCTTC. Its translation is CASSQVLAGDNEQFF.

The rearrangement joins TRBV7-2 to TRBJ1-1; D is possibly TRBD1 (6 bases). Germline values: CDR1 SGHTA, CDR2 FQGNSA. The V end lost 5 bases, the J end lost 1 base, and 17 bases lay between the germline ends. The CDR3 contains 16 residues. This chain's CDR3 is CASSPYRESPNTEAFF. The CDR3 bases are TGTGCCAGCAGCCCCTACAGGGAGTCCCCGAACACTGAAGCTTTCTTT.

V gene TRBV28 combines with J gene TRBJ1-2; D is undetermined. From germline, CDR1 is MDHEN and CDR2 SYDVKM. Trimming cost V 5 bases and J 2 bases, with 12 bases left between them. The CDR3 is 14 residues long. CDR3 in DNA: TGTGCCAGCAGTCGTGGAGGGTCCAACTATGGCTACACCTTC. Its protein is CASSRGGSNYGYTF.